The source of this T cell receptor (beta chain) is a study of identical twins. Study-wide findings and caveats: Within cord blood, abundant beta clonotypes carried fewer insertions, but memory repertoires showed no such trend. Models underestimated out-of-frame TCR alpha sharing in monozygotic twins.

About this clonotype itself: What it binds is not known.

The CDR3 has 15 amino acids. With 3 bases removed from V and 4 bases from J, the gap between germline ends came to 14 bases. CDR1 is SEHNR, CDR2 FQNEAQ, per germline (reference sequence). Unique molecular identifiers were present on the cDNA, and a universal primer site came from template switching. One entry per CDR3 protein, called by TCRdb with MiXCR from the 5' RACE reads. This sample has 690,000 or so distinct CDR3 sequences; around 8.6% occur once, and the top ten carry around 0.98%. A further study also used this sample, focusing on yellow fever vaccine responses in identical twins.

The specimen sequenced was PBMCs. The chain has TRBV7-9 and TRBJ2-3; D is possibly TRBD2 (5 bases). This TCR derives from a woman aged 18-29 years in good health. CDR3 sequence reads: CASSLTGVPADTQYF. CDR3 in DNA: TGTGCCAGCAGCTTGACCGGGGTACCGGCAGATACGCAGTATTTT. Full variable domain (outside the CDR3, taken from reference TRBV7-9 and TRBJ2-3): DTGVSQNPRHKITKRGQNVTFRCDPISEHNRLYWYRQTLGQGPEFLTYFQNEAQLEKSRLLSDRFSAERPKGSFSTLEIQRTEQGDSAMYLCASSLTGVPADTQYFGPGTRLTVL.